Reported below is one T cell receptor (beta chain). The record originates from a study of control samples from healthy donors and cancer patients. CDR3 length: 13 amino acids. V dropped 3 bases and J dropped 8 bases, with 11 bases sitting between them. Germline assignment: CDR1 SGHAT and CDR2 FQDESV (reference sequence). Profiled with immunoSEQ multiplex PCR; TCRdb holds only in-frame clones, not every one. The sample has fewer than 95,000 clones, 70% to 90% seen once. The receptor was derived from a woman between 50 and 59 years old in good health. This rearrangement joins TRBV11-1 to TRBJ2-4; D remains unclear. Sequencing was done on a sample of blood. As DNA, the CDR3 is TGTGCCAGCAGCTTCCAGATGATGGACATTCAGTACTTC. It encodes CASSFQMMDIQYF.